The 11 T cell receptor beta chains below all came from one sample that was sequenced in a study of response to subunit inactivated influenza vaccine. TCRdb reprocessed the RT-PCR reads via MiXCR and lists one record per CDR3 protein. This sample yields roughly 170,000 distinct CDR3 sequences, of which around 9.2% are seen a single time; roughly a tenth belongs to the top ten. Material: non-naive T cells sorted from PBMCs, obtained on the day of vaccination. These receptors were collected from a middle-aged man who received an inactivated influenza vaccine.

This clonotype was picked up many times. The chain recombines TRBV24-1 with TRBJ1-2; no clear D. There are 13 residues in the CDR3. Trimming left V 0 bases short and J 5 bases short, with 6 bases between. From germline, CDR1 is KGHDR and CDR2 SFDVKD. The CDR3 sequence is CATSDLYGYGYTF. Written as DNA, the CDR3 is TGTGCCACCAGTGATTTGTACGGGTATGGCTACACCTTC.

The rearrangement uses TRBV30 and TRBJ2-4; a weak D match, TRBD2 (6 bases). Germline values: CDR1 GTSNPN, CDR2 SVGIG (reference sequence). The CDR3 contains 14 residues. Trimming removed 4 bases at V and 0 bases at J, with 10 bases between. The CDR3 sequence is CAWTGGLAKNIQYF. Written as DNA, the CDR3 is TGTGCCTGGACCGGGGGACTAGCCAAAAACATTCAGTACTTC.

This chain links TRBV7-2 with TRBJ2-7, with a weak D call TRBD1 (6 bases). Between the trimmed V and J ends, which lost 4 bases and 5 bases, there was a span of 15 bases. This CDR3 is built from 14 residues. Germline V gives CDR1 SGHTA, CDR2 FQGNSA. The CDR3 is CASSSAQGFNEQYF. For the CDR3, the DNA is TGTGCCAGCAGCTCCGCCCAGGGGTTCAACGAGCAGTACTTC. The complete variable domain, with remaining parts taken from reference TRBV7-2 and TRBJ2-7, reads GAGVSQSPSNKVTEKGKDVELRCDPISGHTALYWYRQSLGQGLEFLIYFQGNSAPDKSGLPSDRFSAERTGGSVSTLTIQRTQQEDSAVYLCASSSAQGFNEQYFGPGTRLTVT.

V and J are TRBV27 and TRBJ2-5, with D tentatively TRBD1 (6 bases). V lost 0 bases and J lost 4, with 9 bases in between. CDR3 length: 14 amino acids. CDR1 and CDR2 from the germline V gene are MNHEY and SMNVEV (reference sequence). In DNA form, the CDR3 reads TGTGCCAGCAGTTTATCACAGGGTGGAGAGACCCAGTACTTC. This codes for CASSLSQGGETQYF.

Here the CDR3 reads CASSFFGGKGGGNEQFF. The CDR3 region has the DNA TGTGCCAGCAGCTTTTTCGGCGGGAAAGGGGGGGGCAATGAGCAGTTCTTC. The chain employs TRBV7-9 and TRBJ2-1; tentatively, D is TRBD2 (7 bases). Germline assignment: CDR1 SEHNR and CDR2 FQNEAQ (reference sequence). This CDR3 region has 17 residues. Trimming removed 3 bases at V and 6 bases at J, with 21 bases between.

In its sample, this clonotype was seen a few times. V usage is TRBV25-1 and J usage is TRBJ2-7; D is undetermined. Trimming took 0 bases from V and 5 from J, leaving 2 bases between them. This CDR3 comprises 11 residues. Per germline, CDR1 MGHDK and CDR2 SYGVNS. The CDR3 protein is CASSEYHEQYF. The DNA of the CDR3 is TGTGCCAGCAGTGAATATCACGAGCAGTACTTC.

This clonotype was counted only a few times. CDR3 sequence: CASSSDGYTQYF. The DNA for the CDR3 is TGTGCCAGCAGTTCGGACGGATATACGCAGTATTTT. The chain employs TRBV6-6 and TRBJ2-3, with D unresolved. Germline V gives CDR1 MNHNY, CDR2 SVGAGI (reference sequence). The V gene lost 4 bases and the J gene lost 7 bases, with 9 bases spanning the gap. The CDR3 has 12 amino acids.

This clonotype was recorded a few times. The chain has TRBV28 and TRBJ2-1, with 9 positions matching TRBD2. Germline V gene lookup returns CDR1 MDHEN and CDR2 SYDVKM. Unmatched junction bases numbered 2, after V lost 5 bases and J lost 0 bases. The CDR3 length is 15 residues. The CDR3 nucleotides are TGTGCCAGCAGTCGACTAGCGGTCTCCTACAATGAGCAGTTCTTC. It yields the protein CASSRLAVSYNEQFF.

The chain's CDR3 is CASSEPDGSEAFF. The CDR3 DNA reads as TGTGCCAGCAGTGAGCCGGACGGGTCCGAAGCTTTCTTT. This chain links TRBV6-2 or TRBV6-3 with TRBJ1-1; D uncertain. V dropped 5 bases and J dropped 8 bases, with 15 bases sitting between them. The CDR3 is 13 amino acids. The germline CDR1 and CDR2 sequences are MNHEY and SVGEGT.

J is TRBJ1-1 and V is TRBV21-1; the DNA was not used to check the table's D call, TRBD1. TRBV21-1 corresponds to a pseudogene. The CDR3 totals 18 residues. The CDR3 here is CASSKARRGASMNTEAFF. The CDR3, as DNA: TGTGCCAGCAGCAAAGCGAGAAGGGGGGCTAGCATGAACACTGAAGCTTTCTTT.

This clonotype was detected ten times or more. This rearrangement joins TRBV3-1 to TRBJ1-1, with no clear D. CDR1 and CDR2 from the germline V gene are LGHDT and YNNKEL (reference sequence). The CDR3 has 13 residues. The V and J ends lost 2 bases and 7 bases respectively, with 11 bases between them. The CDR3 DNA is TGTGCCAGCAGCCAAACAGAAAAGTTTGAAGCTTTCTTT. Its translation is CASSQTEKFEAFF. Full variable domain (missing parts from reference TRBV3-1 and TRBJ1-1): DTAVSQTPKYLVTQMGNDKSIKCEQNLGHDTMYWYKQDSKKFLKIMFSYNNKELIINETVPNRFSPKSPDKAHLNLHINSLELGDSAVYFCASSQTEKFEAFFGQGTRLTVV.